This TCR beta chain was recorded in a study of beta chain features in type 1 diabetes. In the study overall: Patient and healthy donor groups were alike in age, gender and cell yields.

Donors underwent one heparinised blood draw, about 120 mL on average. Expressed TCRB transcripts got sequenced, as all isolated RNA was reverse transcribed. Assay: immunoSEQ multiplex PCR; the TCRdb copy retains only in-frame clones and omits some. The repertoire holds around 300,000 clones, 8% seen once, with over 0.8% in the top ten. This clone was counted only a few times. V lost 1 base and J lost 4, with 10 bases in between. The V gene's germline CDR1 is MGHRA and CDR2 YSYEKL. The CDR3 contains 15 residues. The receptor was derived from a woman aged 18 to 35 in good health. The chain employs TRBV4-1 and TRBJ2-2; no definite D call. Source material: central memory CD4+ T cells from blood. As DNA, the CDR3 is TGCGCCAGCAGCCAAGGGCGGCAGCCCACCGGGGAGCTGTTTTTT. This codes for CASSQGRQPTGELFF.